One and the same sample provided the 13 T cell receptor beta chains below, sequenced in a study of blood T cell repertoires in COVID-19. This table comes from immunoSEQ multiplex PCR, and its TCRdb copy is limited to in-frame clones, with some not included. The table lists around 310,000 clones, roughly 88% of them singletons. The sample consisted of PBMCs or T cells enriched from blood (not recorded which). These receptors all come from a man under 40 who had recovered from COVID-19.

The sample holds one count of this clone. V usage is TRBV2 and J usage is TRBJ2-4; TRBD2 matches at 8 bases. With 6 bases clipped from V and 9 bases from J, the junction kept 22 bases outside the gene matches. The length of the CDR3 is 18 residues. CDR1 and CDR2 from the germline V gene are SNHLY and FYNNEI. This CDR3 reads CASSVPGQSSRRGGIQYF. In DNA, the CDR3 is TGTGCCAGCAGCGTACCCGGACAGTCTTCGAGACGGGGGGGCATTCAGTACTTC.

The chain links TRBV23-1 to TRBJ1-1, with 8 bases that match TRBD1. TRBV23-1 is filed as an ORF, its function uncertain. V lost 8 bases and J lost 4; bases outside the gene matches: 12. This CDR3 is 15 amino acids long. The chain's CDR3 is CASRSQGAEGTEAFF. DNA for the CDR3: TGCGCCAGCCGGAGCCAGGGGGCGGAAGGCACTGAAGCTTTCTTT.

The chain employs TRBV5-6 and TRBJ1-5; maybe TRBD1 (6 bases). Trimming removed 6 bases at V and 4 bases at J, with 14 bases between. CDR3 length: 14 amino acids. Germline V lookup: CDR1 SGHDT, CDR2 YYEEEE. The CDR3 is CASTRGGANQPQHF. The DNA of the CDR3 is TGTGCCAGCACCCGAGGGGGGGCAAATCAGCCCCAGCATTTT.

The CDR3 DNA reads TGTGCCAGCAGTGAAAGCGGGGGGGGAAGCGCCTACAATGAGCAGTTCTTC. Translating gives CASSESGGGSAYNEQFF. The chain recombines TRBV6-1 with TRBJ2-1; 10 nucleotides line up with TRBD2. Germline loops: CDR1 MNHNS, CDR2 SASEGT. CDR3 length equals 17 residues. The junction had 6 bases not matched to a gene; V was cut back by 2 bases and J by 2 bases.

V usage is TRBV28 and J usage is TRBJ2-7; a possible D gene is TRBD1 (6 bases). V lost 7 bases and J 2 bases, leaving 24 bases between the germline ends. Germline values: CDR1 MDHEN, CDR2 SYDVKM. This CDR3 contains 17 residues. The DNA of the CDR3 is TGTGCCAGCAATCATCAGTCGGCCTCCGACAGGACCTACGAGCAGTACTTC. Protein sequence: CASNHQSASDRTYEQYF.

V usage is TRBV28 and J usage is TRBJ2-1; perhaps TRBD1 as D (6 bases). The CDR3 totals 12 residues. The germline gives CDR1 MDHEN, CDR2 SYDVKM. Trimming took off 7 bases at V and 8 bases at J, with 12 bases between the two ends. The CDR3 here is CASTLGGHEQFF. The CDR3, as DNA: TGTGCCAGCACCCTAGGGGGTCATGAGCAGTTCTTC.

The gene calls are TRBV20-1 and TRBJ2-7, with 7 positions matching TRBD1. The trim removed 3 bases at V and 2 bases at J, leaving 1 base unmatched. The germline V gene has CDR1 DFQATT and CDR2 SNEGSKA (reference sequence). There are 12 residues in the CDR3. As DNA, the CDR3 is TGCAGTGCTAGTACAGGGGCCTACGAGCAGTACTTC. It codes for CSASTGAYEQYF.

The chain employs TRBV19 and TRBJ1-6, with D possibly matching TRBD1 (5 bases). Trimming removed 3 bases from V and 7 bases from J, with 13 bases in between. Germline V CDR1 and CDR2: LNHDA, SQIVND (reference sequence). CDR3 length: 15 residues. CDR3 sequence reads: CASSISDRTNSPLHF. The CDR3 DNA sequence: TGTGCCAGTAGTATTTCCGACAGAACAAATTCACCCCTCCACTTT.

The chain employs TRBV11-2 and TRBJ2-3, with D possibly being TRBD2 (6 bases). This CDR3 is built from 15 residues. The germline V gene has CDR1 SGHAT and CDR2 FQNNGV. Trimming removed 5 bases at V and 6 bases at J, with 18 bases between. The CDR3, as DNA: TGTGCCAGCAGCCCCGGGACTCTATCGGGGGATACGCAGTATTTT. Amino acids: CASSPGTLSGDTQYF. The variable domain in full, with the rest retrieved from reference TRBV11-2 and TRBJ2-3, is EAGVAQSPRYKIIEKRQSVAFWCNPISGHATLYWYQQILGQGPKLLIQFQNNGVVDDSQLPKDRFSAERLKGVDSTLKIQPAKLEDSAVYLCASSPGTLSGDTQYFGPGTRLTVL.

V is TRBV12-3 or TRBV12-4 and J is TRBJ1-2; a weak D match, TRBD1 (5 bases). Trimming cost V 4 bases and J 5 bases, with 11 bases left between them. This CDR3 comprises 13 residues. CDR3 sequence: CASSSSGGYGYTF. Written as DNA, the CDR3 is TGTGCCAGCAGTTCGTCGGGGGGATATGGCTACACCTTC.

V is TRBV11-2 and J is TRBJ2-1; 10 bases line up with TRBD2. The V segment lost 5 bases and the J segment 10 bases; nucleotides outside the gene matches: 14. CDR1 and CDR2 from the germline V gene are SGHAT and FQNNGV. The CDR3 spans 16 residues. This CDR3 reads CASSVATSGGAREQFF. CDR3 nucleotide sequence: TGTGCCAGCAGCGTCGCCACCAGCGGGGGGGCAAGGGAGCAGTTCTTC.

This rearrangement joins TRBV19 to TRBJ2-1; 14 bases agree with TRBD2. This CDR3 has 18 residues. V shed 5 bases and J 2 bases; nucleotides not matched to a gene: 8. Germline CDR1 LNHDA, CDR2 SQIVND (reference sequence). The CDR3 protein is CASSPGTSGGGAYNEQFF. The CDR3 DNA reads as TGTGCCAGTAGTCCCGGGACTAGCGGGGGAGGGGCCTACAATGAGCAGTTCTTC.

Regarding this clone: Other DNA sequences within the sample encode an identical CDR3. The J gene is TRBJ1-5, the V gene TRBV18; D remains unclear. V gave up 6 bases and J gave up 0 bases, with 9 bases separating them. The CDR3 has 14 amino acids. Germline V gene sequence: CDR1 KGHSH, CDR2 LQKENI. CDR3 bases: TGTGCCAGCTCCCACGACAATAGCAATCAGCCCCAGCATTTT. Translated, it gives CASSHDNSNQPQHF. Full variable domain (outside the CDR3, taken from reference TRBV18 and TRBJ1-5): NAGVMQNPRHLVRRRGQEARLRCSPMKGHSHVYWYRQLPEEGLKFMVYLQKENIIDESGMPKERFSAEFPKEGPSILRIQQVVRGDSAAYFCASSHDNSNQPQHFGDGTRLSIL.